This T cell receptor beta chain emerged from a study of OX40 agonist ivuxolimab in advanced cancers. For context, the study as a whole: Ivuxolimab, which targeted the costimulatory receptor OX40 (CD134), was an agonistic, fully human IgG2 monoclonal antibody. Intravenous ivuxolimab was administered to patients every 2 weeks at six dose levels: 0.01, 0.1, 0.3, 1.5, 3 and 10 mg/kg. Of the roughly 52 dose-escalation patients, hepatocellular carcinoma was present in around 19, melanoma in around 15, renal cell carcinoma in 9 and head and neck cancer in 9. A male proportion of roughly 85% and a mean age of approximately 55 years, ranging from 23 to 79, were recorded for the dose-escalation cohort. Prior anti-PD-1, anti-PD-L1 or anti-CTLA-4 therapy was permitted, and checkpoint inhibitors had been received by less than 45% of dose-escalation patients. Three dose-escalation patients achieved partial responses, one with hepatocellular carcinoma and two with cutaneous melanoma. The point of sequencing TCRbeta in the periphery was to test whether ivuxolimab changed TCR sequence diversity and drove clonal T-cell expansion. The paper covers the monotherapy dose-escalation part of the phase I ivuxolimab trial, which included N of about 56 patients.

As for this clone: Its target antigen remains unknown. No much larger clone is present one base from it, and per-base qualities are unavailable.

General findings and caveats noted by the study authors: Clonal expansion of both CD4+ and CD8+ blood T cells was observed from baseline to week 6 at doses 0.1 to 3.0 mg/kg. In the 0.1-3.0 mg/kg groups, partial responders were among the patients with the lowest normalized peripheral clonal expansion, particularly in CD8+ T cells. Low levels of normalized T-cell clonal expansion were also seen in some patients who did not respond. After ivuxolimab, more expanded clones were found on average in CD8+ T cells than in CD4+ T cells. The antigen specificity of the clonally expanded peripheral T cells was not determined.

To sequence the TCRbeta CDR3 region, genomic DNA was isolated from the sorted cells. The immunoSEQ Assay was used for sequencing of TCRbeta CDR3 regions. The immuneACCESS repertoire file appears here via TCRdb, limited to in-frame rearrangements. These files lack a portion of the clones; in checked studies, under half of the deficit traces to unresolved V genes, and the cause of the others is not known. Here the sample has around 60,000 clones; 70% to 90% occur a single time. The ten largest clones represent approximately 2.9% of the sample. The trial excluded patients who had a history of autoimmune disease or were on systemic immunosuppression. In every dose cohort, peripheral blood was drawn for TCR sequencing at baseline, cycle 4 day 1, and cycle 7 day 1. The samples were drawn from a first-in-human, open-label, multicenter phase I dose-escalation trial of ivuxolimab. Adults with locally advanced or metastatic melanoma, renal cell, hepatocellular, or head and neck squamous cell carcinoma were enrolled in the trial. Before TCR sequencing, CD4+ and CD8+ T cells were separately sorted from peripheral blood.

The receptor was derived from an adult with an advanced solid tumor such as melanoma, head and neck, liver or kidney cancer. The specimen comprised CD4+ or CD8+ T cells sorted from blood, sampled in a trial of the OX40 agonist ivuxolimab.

CDR3 protein: CASSLGLGTSGAYEQYF. The nucleotide sequence is given as TGTGCCAGCAGCTTAGGCCTCGGGACTAGCGGGGCCTACGAGCAGTACTTC. The rearranged segments are TRBV11-2 and TRBJ2-7; 13 junctional bases match TRBD2. The CDR3 runs 17 amino acids, cysteine and phenylalanine included. The entry retains the CDR3 DNA only, 51 bases that are in frame from base 1. V is cut back by 1 base and J by 2 bases, with 5 bases in the junction unmatched. Per the germline V gene, SGHAT is the CDR1 and FQNNGV is the CDR2.